These 23 T cell receptor beta chains came from one sample sequenced in a study of PD-L1 blockade in urothelial cancer. Assay used: immunoSEQ multiplex PCR; TCRdb lists only in-frame clones, some missing. This table has approximately 79,000 clones, approximately 86% appearing once. Sample: PBMCs, taken around atezolizumab (anti-PD-L1) treatment. The receptors shown here come from an older woman with urothelial cancer.

A single count supports this clone. This chain links TRBV7-8 with TRBJ2-1, with TRBD2 matching over 14 bases. The CDR3 is 16 amino acids. Looked up from germline, CDR1 is SGHVS and CDR2 is FQNEAQ. V shed 5 bases and J 5 bases; nucleotides not matched to a gene: 5. The CDR3 loop is CASSARLAGGDNEQFF. CDR3 nucleotides: TGTGCCAGCAGCGCCCGACTAGCGGGAGGGGACAATGAGCAGTTCTTC.

The V call is TRBV29-1, the J call TRBJ2-2; D perhaps matches TRBD1 (6 bases). The V end lost 4 bases, the J end lost 2 bases, and 14 bases lay between the germline ends. This CDR3 has 15 residues. Germline V gives CDR1 SQVTM, CDR2 ANQGSEA. The chain's CDR3 is CSVVFGTTNTGELFF. In DNA form, the CDR3 reads TGCAGCGTTGTATTTGGGACAACTAACACCGGGGAGCTGTTTTTT.

The chain carries TRBV5-6 and TRBJ1-5; D may be TRBD1 (6 bases). CDR3 length equals 15 residues. Looked up from germline, CDR1 is SGHDT and CDR2 is YYEEEE. V lost 4 bases and J 1 base, leaving 12 bases between the germline ends. CDR3 sequence: CASSRKGVSNQPQHF. In DNA form, the CDR3 reads TGTGCCAGCAGCCGGAAGGGGGTGAGCAATCAGCCCCAGCATTTT.

The chain links TRBV10-2 to TRBJ2-2; 11 bases fit TRBD2. The CDR3 has 15 residues. The trim removed 8 bases at V and 6 bases at J, leaving 8 bases unmatched. Looked up from germline, CDR1 is WSHSY and CDR2 is SAAADI. The CDR3 sequence is CASSVSGGVAGELFF. CDR3 coding DNA: TGCGCCAGCTCCGTTAGCGGGGGGGTCGCCGGGGAGCTGTTTTTT.

As DNA, the CDR3 is TGTGCCAGCAACATAGTTCTGGACAACGGAGCTTTCTTT. Protein: CASNIVLDNGAFF. The V and J genes are TRBV6-6 and TRBJ1-1, with a possible D match to TRBD1 (5 bases). The germline gives CDR1 MNHNY, CDR2 SVGAGI (reference sequence). The CDR3 has 13 amino acids. V dropped 7 bases and J dropped 10 bases, with 19 bases sitting between them.

The chain recombines TRBV10-3 with TRBJ1-5, with 9 bases aligning to TRBD1. Trimming removed 5 bases from V and 3 bases from J; junction bases left unmatched: 8. The CDR3 contains 16 residues. Germline V gene lookup returns CDR1 ENHRY and CDR2 SYGVKD. Here the CDR3 reads CAISSAGTGPNQPQHF. CDR3 DNA: TGTGCCATCAGTTCTGCCGGGACAGGGCCCAATCAGCCCCAGCATTTT.

V is TRBV9 and J is TRBJ2-2; D might be TRBD2 (6 bases). Trimming left V 0 bases short and J 4 bases short, with 10 bases between. Germline CDR1 and CDR2: SGDLS and YYNGEE. The CDR3 extends over 15 amino acids. CDR3 region: CASSVAGDLTGELFF. CDR3 bases: TGTGCCAGCAGCGTAGCGGGGGACCTCACCGGGGAGCTGTTTTTT.

The chain has TRBV7-9 and TRBJ2-2; D is possibly TRBD2 (6 bases). From germline, CDR1 is SEHNR and CDR2 FQNEAQ (reference sequence). This CDR3 comprises 16 residues. The germline V and J ends were trimmed by 0 bases and 7 bases, with 15 bases remaining between them. The CDR3 here is CASSLAKLARHGELFF. The CDR3 DNA follows: TGTGCCAGCAGCTTAGCCAAGCTAGCGAGGCACGGGGAGCTGTTTTTT.

V gene TRBV10-2 combines with J gene TRBJ1-2; TRBD1 matches 8 bases. Germline loops: CDR1 WSHSY, CDR2 SAAADI. J gave up 4 bases and V 6 bases, and 10 bases lay outside the gene matches. The length of the CDR3 is 15 residues. CDR3 in amino acids: CASSDLGQASYGYTF. Written as DNA, the CDR3 is TGCGCCAGCAGCGACTTGGGACAGGCTTCCTATGGCTACACCTTC.

The chain joins TRBV9 to TRBJ2-2; no reliable D call. The germline CDR1 and CDR2 sequences are SGDLS and YYNGEE. The CDR3 is 14 amino acids. Trimming took off 4 bases at V and 3 bases at J, with 10 bases between the two ends. CDR3 protein: CASSFLPDTGELFF. The CDR3, as DNA: TGTGCCAGCAGCTTCCTACCCGACACCGGGGAGCTGTTTTTT.

The rearrangement uses TRBV9 and TRBJ1-3; 12 nucleotides match TRBD1. Unmatched junction bases numbered 5, after V lost 3 bases and J lost 4 bases. Germline V gene data show CDR1 as SGDLS and CDR2 as YYNGEE. This CDR3 has 16 amino acids. This CDR3 is CASSEGDRGRGNTIYF. The DNA of the CDR3 is TGTGCCAGCAGCGAGGGGGACAGGGGGCGAGGAAACACCATATATTTT. Full variable domain (outside the CDR3, taken from reference TRBV9 and TRBJ1-3): DSGVTQTPKHLITATGQRVTLRCSPRSGDLSVYWYQQSLDQGLQFLIQYYNGEERAKGNILERFSAQQFPDLHSELNLSSLELGDSALYFCASSEGDRGRGNTIYFGEGSWLTVV.

The genes are TRBV4-1 and TRBJ2-2; 8 bases map to TRBD2. J gave up 6 bases and V 0 bases, and 6 bases lay outside the gene matches. Germline CDR1 MGHRA, CDR2 YSYEKL. This CDR3 is built from 16 residues. This chain's CDR3 is CASSQDPGGASGELFF. The CDR3 DNA reads TGCGCCAGCAGCCAAGATCCCGGGGGGGCGTCCGGGGAGCTGTTTTTT.

The chain recombines TRBV6-5 with TRBJ1-3; D remains ambiguous. This CDR3 has 15 residues. Trimming took off 2 bases at V and 0 bases at J, with 8 bases between the two ends. Germline V gene lookup returns CDR1 MNHEY and CDR2 SVGAGI. The CDR3 reads CASSYEPFSGNTIYF. The CDR3 DNA reads TGTGCCAGCAGTTACGAGCCCTTCTCTGGAAACACCATATATTTT.

The rearrangement links TRBV7-6 to TRBJ2-7; no definite D call. This CDR3 is 14 amino acids long. CDR1 is SGHVS and CDR2 is FNYEAQ in the germline V gene. Between the trimmed V and J ends, which lost 0 bases and 0 bases, there was a span of 6 bases. Written as DNA, the CDR3 is TGTGCCAGCAGCTTAGCGGAGACCTCCTACGAGCAGTACTTC. Amino acids: CASSLAETSYEQYF.

Notes on this clone: The junction and the germline gene differ at one end; a read error may be behind it. The V gene is TRBV4-2, the J gene TRBJ2-7; a weak D match, TRBD2 (6 bases). The CDR3 has 13 amino acids. Germline loops: CDR1 LGHNA, CDR2 YNFKEQ. CDR3: CASSQAGLGEVCF. CDR3 sequence (DNA): TGTGCCAGCAGCCAAGCCGGTTTAGGGGAGGTCTGCTTC.

In this sample, this clone turned up once. The chain recombines TRBV9 with TRBJ1-2; unclear D gene. Germline V gene data show CDR1 as SGDLS and CDR2 as YYNGEE. Trimming stripped 5 bases from V and 0 bases from J, with 17 bases between. CDR3 length: 16 residues. In DNA, the CDR3 is TGTGCCAGCAGTGCCGCCTCCGCGCGGCCTAACTATGGCTACACCTTC. Amino acids: CASSAASARPNYGYTF.

V gene TRBV7-7 combines with J gene TRBJ2-5; 9 nucleotides line up with TRBD1. Germline-derived CDR1 and CDR2 are SSHAT and FNYEAQ (reference sequence). CDR3 size: 14 residues. V dropped 4 bases and J dropped 1; count of bases not matched to a gene: 1. CDR3 in DNA: TGTGCCAGCAGCTCGACAGGGGGCCAAGAGACCCAGTACTTC. Translation: CASSSTGGQETQYF.

The rearrangement joins TRBV5-1 to TRBJ1-1; D not resolved. From germline, CDR1 is SGHRS and CDR2 YFSETQ. The length of the CDR3 is 14 residues. V was trimmed by 3 bases and J by 1 base, leaving 10 bases between them. CDR3 sequence: CASSSGIQNTEAFF. The CDR3 bases are TGCGCCAGCAGCTCGGGGATCCAGAACACTGAAGCTTTCTTT.

V is TRBV6-5 and J is TRBJ2-5, with D perhaps matching TRBD1 (5 bases). V dropped 0 bases and J dropped 3 bases, with 8 bases sitting between them. Germline V CDR1 and CDR2: MNHEY, SVGAGI. This CDR3 contains 14 residues. CDR3 loop: CASSYSGREETQYF. The CDR3 coding sequence is TGTGCCAGCAGTTACTCTGGCAGGGAAGAGACCCAGTACTTC.

The chain combines TRBV12-2 with TRBJ2-4; the table's D call, TRBD2, was not checked against the DNA. TRBV12-2 is a listed pseudogene. The CDR3 runs to 16 residues. The CDR3 DNA is TGTGCAAGTCGCTCCCCCCTCGGCGGGTCCAAAAACATTCAGTACTTC. Amino acid sequence: CASRSPLGGSKNIQYF.

CDR3 loop: CASSLGAGGVYEQYF. The CDR3 region has the DNA TGCGCCAGCAGCTTGGGGGCAGGGGGCGTATACGAGCAGTACTTC. The rearrangement joins TRBV5-1 to TRBJ2-7; 8 nucleotides match TRBD1. This CDR3 has 15 residues. Per germline, CDR1 SGHRS and CDR2 YFSETQ. V lost 0 bases and J lost 4; bases outside the gene matches: 6.

The genes are TRBV7-9 and TRBJ2-2; the match to TRBD1 covers 9 bases. The trim removed 5 bases at V and 15 bases at J, leaving 10 bases unmatched. The length of the CDR3 is 13 residues. CDR1 SEHNR and CDR2 FQNEAQ come from the germline V gene (reference sequence). The CDR3, as DNA: TGTGCCAGCAGCAGTACCGGGACAGGGAAAATGTTTTTT. Translated: CASSSTGTGKMFF.

CDR3 sequence reads: CASSLGRLAGVADTQYF. In nucleotides, the CDR3 is TGTGCCAGCAGCTTAGGTCGGCTAGCGGGGGTGGCAGATACGCAGTATTTT. The chain combines TRBV7-3 with TRBJ2-3, with 10 bases lining up with TRBD2. CDR3 length: 17 amino acids. V gave up 2 bases and J gave up 4 bases; unmatched junction bases: 9. Germline V CDR1 and CDR2: SGHTA, FQGTGA.